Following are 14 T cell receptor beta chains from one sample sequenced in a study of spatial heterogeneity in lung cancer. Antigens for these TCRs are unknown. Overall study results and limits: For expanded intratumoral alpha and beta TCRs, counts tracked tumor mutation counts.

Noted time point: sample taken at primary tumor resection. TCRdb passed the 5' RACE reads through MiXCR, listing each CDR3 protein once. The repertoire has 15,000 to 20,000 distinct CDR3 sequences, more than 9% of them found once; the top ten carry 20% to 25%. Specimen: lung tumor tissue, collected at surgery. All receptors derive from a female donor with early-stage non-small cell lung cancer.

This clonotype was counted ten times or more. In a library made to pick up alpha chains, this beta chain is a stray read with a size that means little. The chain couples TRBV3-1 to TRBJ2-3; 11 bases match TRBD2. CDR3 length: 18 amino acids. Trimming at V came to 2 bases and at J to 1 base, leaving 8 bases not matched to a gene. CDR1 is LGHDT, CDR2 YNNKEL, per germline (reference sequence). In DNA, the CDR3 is TGTGCCAGCAGCCAAAATAGCGGGGGGGCTCCAGGCACAGATACGCAGTATTTT. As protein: CASSQNSGGAPGTDTQYF.

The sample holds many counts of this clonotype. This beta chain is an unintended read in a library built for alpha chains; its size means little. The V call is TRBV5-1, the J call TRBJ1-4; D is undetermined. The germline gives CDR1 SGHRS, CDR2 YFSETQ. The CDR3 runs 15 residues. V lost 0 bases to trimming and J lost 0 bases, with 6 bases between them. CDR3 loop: CASSLDFATNEKLFF. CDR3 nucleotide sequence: TGCGCCAGCAGCTTGGACTTTGCAACTAATGAAAAACTGTTTTTT. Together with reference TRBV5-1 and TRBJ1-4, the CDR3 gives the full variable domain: KAGVTQTPRYLIKTRGQQVTLSCSPISGHRSVSWYQQTPGQGLQFLFEYFSETQRNKGNFPGRFSGRQFSNSRSEMNVSTLELGDSALYLCASSLDFATNEKLFFGSGTQLSVL.

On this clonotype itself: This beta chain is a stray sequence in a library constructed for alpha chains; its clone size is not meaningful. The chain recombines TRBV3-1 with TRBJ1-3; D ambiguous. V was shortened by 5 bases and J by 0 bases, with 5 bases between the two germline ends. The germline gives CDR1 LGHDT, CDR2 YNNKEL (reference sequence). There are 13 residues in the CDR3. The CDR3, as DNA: TGTGCCAGCAGCGTTGGCTCTGGAAACACCATATATTTT. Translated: CASSVGSGNTIYF. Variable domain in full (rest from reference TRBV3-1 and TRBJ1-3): DTAVSQTPKYLVTQMGNDKSIKCEQNLGHDTMYWYKQDSKKFLKIMFSYNNKELIINETVPNRFSPKSPDKAHLNLHINSLELGDSAVYFCASSVGSGNTIYFGEGSWLTVV.

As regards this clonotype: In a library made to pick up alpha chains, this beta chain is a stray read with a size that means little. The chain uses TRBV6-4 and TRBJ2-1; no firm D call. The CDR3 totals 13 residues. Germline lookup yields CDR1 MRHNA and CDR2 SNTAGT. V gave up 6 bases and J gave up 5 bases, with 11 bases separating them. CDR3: CASSRSSNNEQFF. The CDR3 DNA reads TGTGCCAGCAGCAGATCTAGTAACAATGAGCAGTTCTTC.

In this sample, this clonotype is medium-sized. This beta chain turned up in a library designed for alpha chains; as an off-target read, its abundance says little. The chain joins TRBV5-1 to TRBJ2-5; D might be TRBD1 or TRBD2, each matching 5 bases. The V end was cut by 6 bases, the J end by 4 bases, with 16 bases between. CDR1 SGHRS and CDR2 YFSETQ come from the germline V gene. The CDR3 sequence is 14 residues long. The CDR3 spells CASTPEGPRETQYF. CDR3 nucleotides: TGCGCCAGCACGCCCGAGGGACCGCGAGAGACCCAGTACTTC.

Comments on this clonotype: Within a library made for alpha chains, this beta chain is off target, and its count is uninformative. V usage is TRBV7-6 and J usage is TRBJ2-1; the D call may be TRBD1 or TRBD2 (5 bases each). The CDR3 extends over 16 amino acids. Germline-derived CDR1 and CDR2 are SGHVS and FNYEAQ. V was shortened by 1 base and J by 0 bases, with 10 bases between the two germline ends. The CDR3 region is CASSLGGWSSYNEQFF. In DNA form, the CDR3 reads TGTGCCAGCAGCTTAGGGGGGTGGAGCTCCTACAATGAGCAGTTCTTC.

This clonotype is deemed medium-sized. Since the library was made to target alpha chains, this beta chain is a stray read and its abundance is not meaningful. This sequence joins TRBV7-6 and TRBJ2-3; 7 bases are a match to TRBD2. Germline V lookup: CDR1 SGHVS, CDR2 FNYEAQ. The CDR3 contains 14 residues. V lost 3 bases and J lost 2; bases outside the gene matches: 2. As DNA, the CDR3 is TGTGCCAGCAGCTTGACTAGCAACACAGATACGCAGTATTTT. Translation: CASSLTSNTDTQYF.

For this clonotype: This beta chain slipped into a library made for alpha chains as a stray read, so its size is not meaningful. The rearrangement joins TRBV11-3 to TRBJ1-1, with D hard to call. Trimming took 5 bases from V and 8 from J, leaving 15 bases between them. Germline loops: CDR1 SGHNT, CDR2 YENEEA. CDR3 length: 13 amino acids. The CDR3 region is CASSQAGSGEAFF. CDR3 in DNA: TGTGCCAGCAGCCAAGCGGGATCTGGGGAAGCTTTCTTT. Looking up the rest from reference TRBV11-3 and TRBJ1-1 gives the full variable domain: EAGVVQSPRYKIIEKKQPVAFWCNPISGHNTLYWYLQNLGQGPELLIRYENEEAVDDSQLPKDRFSAERLKGVDSTLKIQPAELGDSAVYLCASSQAGSGEAFFGQGTRLTVV.

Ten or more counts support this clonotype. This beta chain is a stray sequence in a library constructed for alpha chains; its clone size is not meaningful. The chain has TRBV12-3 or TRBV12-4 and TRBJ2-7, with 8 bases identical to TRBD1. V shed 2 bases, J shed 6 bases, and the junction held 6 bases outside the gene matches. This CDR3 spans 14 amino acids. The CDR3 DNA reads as TGTGCCAGCAGTTTACAGGACAGGGTGGGCGAGCAGTACTTC. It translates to CASSLQDRVGEQYF.

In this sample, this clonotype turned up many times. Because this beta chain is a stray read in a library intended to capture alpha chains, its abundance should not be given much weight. DNA of the CDR3: TGCGCCAGCACGGGGGGCCGGACGGGGAACACTGAAGCTTTCTTT. Translating gives CASTGGRTGNTEAFF. This chain connects TRBV5-1 to TRBJ1-1; perhaps TRBD1 as D (6 bases). Germline-derived CDR1 and CDR2 are SGHRS and YFSETQ. The CDR3 contains 15 residues. The ends were cut back, 6 bases at V and 1 base at J, with 16 bases in the middle.

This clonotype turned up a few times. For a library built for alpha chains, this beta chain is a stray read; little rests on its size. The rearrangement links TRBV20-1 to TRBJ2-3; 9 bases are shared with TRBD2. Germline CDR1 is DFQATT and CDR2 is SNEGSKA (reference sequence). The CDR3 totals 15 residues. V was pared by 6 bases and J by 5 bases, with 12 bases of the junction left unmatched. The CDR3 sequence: CSAINLAGNQDTQYF. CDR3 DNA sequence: TGCAGTGCCATAAATCTAGCGGGGAACCAAGATACGCAGTATTTT.

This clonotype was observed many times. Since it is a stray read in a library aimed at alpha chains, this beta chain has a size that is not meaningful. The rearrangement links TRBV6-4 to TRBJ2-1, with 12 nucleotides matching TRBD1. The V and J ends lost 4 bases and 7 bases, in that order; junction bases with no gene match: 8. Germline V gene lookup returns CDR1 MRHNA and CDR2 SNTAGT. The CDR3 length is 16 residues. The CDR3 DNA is TGTGCCAGCAGTGTTCAACCGGGACAGGGGGCGAATGAGCAGTTCTTC. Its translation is CASSVQPGQGANEQFF.

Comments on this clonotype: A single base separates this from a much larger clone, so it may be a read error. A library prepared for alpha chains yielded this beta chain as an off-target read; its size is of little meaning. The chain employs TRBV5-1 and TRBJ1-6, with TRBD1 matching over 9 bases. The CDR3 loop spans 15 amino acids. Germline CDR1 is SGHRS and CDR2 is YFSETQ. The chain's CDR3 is CVSSLDRGYNSPLHF. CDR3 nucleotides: TGCGTCAGCAGCTTGGACAGGGGCTATAATTCACCCCTCCACTTT.

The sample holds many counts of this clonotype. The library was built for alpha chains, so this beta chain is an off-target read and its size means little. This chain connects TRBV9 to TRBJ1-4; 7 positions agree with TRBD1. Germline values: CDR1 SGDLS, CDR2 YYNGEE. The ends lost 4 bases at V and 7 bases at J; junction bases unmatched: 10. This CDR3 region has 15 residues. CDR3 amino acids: CASSPQGQPGEKLFF. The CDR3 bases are TGTGCCAGCAGCCCCCAGGGACAGCCGGGTGAAAAACTGTTTTTT. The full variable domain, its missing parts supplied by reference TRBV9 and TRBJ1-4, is DSGVTQTPKHLITATGQRVTLRCSPRSGDLSVYWYQQSLDQGLQFLIQYYNGEERAKGNILERFSAQQFPDLHSELNLSSLELGDSALYFCASSPQGQPGEKLFFGSGTQLSVL.